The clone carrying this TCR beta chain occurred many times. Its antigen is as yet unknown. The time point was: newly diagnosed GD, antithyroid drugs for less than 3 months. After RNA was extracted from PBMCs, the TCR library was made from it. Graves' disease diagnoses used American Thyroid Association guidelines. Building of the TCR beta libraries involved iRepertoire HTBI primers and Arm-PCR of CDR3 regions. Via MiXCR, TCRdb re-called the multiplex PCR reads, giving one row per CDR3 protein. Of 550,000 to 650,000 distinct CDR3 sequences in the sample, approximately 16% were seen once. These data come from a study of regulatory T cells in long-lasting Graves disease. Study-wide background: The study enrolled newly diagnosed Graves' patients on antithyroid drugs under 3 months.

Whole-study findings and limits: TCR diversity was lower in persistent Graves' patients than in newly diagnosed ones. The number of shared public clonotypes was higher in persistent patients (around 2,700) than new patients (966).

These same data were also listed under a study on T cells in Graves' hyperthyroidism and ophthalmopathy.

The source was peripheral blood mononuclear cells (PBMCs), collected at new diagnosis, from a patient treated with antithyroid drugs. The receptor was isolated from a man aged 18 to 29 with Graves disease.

The CDR3 sequence is CASSSGVANTEAFF. The CDR3 DNA sequence: TGTGCCAGCAGTTCGGGAGTCGCGAACACTGAAGCTTTCTTT. V is TRBV27 and J is TRBJ1-1; unclear D gene. V gave up 4 bases and J gave up 1 base, with 10 bases separating them. This CDR3 comprises 14 residues. CDR1 is MNHEY, CDR2 SMNVEV, per germline (reference sequence).